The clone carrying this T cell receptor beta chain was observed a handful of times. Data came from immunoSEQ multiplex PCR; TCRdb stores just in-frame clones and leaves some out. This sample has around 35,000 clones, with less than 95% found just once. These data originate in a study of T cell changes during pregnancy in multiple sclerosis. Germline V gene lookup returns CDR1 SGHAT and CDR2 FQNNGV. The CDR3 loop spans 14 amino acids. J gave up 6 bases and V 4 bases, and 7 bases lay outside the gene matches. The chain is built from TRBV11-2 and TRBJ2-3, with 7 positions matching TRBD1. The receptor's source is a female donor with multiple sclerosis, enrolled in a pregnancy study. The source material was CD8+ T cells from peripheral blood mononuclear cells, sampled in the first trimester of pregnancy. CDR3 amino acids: CASSSQGERDTQYF. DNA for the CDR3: TGTGCCAGCAGCTCGCAGGGGGAGAGGGATACGCAGTATTTT. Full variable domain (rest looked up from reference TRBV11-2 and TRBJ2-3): EAGVAQSPRYKIIEKRQSVAFWCNPISGHATLYWYQQILGQGPKLLIQFQNNGVVDDSQLPKDRFSAERLKGVDSTLKIQPAKLEDSAVYLCASSSQGERDTQYFGPGTRLTVL.